These 16 T cell receptor beta chains originate from one sample sequenced in a study of patients and donors after allogeneic stem cell transplantation. MiXCR was run by TCRdb on the RT-PCR reads, yielding one entry per CDR3 protein. The table lists 190,000 or so distinct CDR3 sequences, roughly two fifths of them singletons. The sequenced material came from blood, either unsorted or a sorted T cell fraction (not recorded which). The receptors stem from a human donor who was either an allogeneic HSCT recipient or a stem cell or donor lymphocyte infusion donor (not recorded which). It is not recorded whose cells these are; they may come from a transplant donor.

Regarding this clonotype: Mismatch with germline at one junction end may stem from a read error. This rearrangement joins TRBV20-1 to TRBJ1-4, with 9 bases identical to TRBD1. This CDR3 region has 16 residues. The germline V gene encodes CDR1 DFQATT and CDR2 SNEGSKA (reference sequence). In nucleotides, the CDR3 is TGCAGTGCGAGAGACAGGGGGTTCAACCTTAATGAAAAACTGTTTTTT. Protein sequence: CSARDRGFNLNEKLFF.

This clonotype came up once. The chain employs TRBV21-1 and TRBJ2-3; the tabulated D call, TRBD2, remains unverified against the DNA. TRBV21-1 is tagged as a pseudogene. The CDR3 covers 17 residues. The CDR3 DNA sequence: TGTGCCAGCAGCAAAGATAATTTGCGGGAGAGGACAGATACGCAGTATTTT. It is translated as CASSKDNLRERTDTQYF.

This rearrangement joins TRBV5-5 to TRBJ2-4; D remains ambiguous. V shed 3 bases and J shed 7 bases, with 8 bases lying between them. Germline CDR1 and CDR2: SGHKS and YYEKEE (reference sequence). This CDR3 spans 12 amino acids. CDR3 nucleotide sequence: TGTGCCAGCAGCTCCTCTAGTAACATTCAGTACTTC. It specifies CASSSSSNIQYF. Supplemented by reference TRBV5-5 and TRBJ2-4, the full variable domain reads DAGVTQSPTHLIKTRGQQVTLRCSPISGHKSVSWYQQVLGQGPQFIFQYYEKEERGRGNFPDRFSARQFPNYSSELNVNALLLGDSALYLCASSSSSNIQYFGAGTRLSVL.

This clonotype was picked up a small number of times. The chain uses TRBV28 and TRBJ1-1; no reliable D call. The CDR3 is made up of 15 amino acids. Looked up from germline, CDR1 is MDHEN and CDR2 is SYDVKM. Between the trimmed V and J ends, which lost 2 bases and 4 bases, there was a span of 14 bases. DNA of the CDR3: TGTGCCAGCAGTTTAAAGGGCGTGGAGGTCACTGAAGCTTTCTTT. Translated, it gives CASSLKGVEVTEAFF.

The chain carries TRBV15 and TRBJ1-4, with D perhaps matching TRBD1 (5 bases). CDR1 and CDR2 from the germline V gene are LNHNV and YYDKDF (reference sequence). The CDR3 has 16 residues. V was shortened by 9 bases and J by 0 bases, with 17 bases between the two germline ends. This CDR3 is CATNLGPVATNEKLFF. CDR3 sequence (DNA): TGTGCCACGAACTTGGGGCCAGTTGCAACTAATGAAAAACTGTTTTTT.

As to this clonotype: Germline is not matched at one junction end, which may reflect a read error. The chain uses TRBV6-5 and TRBJ1-1; D is undetermined. Per germline, CDR1 MNHEY and CDR2 SVGAGI. The CDR3 extends over 14 amino acids. In DNA, the CDR3 is TGTGCCGGCAGCCCCTTCTCGGGAGGCACTGAAGCTTTCTTT. Translating gives CAGSPFSGGTEAFF.

The chain couples TRBV7-9 to TRBJ2-5; tentative D call: TRBD2 (6 bases). Trimming removed 4 bases at V and 4 bases at J, with 16 bases between. The CDR3 has 15 residues. Germline CDR1 is SEHNR and CDR2 is FQNEAQ (reference sequence). This CDR3 reads CASSWVQRGGETQYF. DNA for the CDR3: TGTGCCAGCAGCTGGGTACAGAGGGGAGGAGAGACCCAGTACTTC.

The chain uses TRBV5-1 and TRBJ2-1; no definite D call. The V gene's germline CDR1 is SGHRS and CDR2 YFSETQ. This CDR3 contains 13 residues. V lost 2 bases, J lost 7 bases, and 10 bases lay in between. The CDR3 loop reads CASSFNLWNEQFF. Written as DNA, the CDR3 is TGCGCCAGCAGCTTTAACTTGTGGAATGAGCAGTTCTTC. The whole variable domain, filled in from reference TRBV5-1 and TRBJ2-1, reads KAGVTQTPRYLIKTRGQQVTLSCSPISGHRSVSWYQQTPGQGLQFLFEYFSETQRNKGNFPGRFSGRQFSNSRSEMNVSTLELGDSALYLCASSFNLWNEQFFGPGTRLTVL.

For the CDR3, the DNA is TGTGCCAGCAGTTTAGGTGGGCTAGCGGGGGACTACAATGAGCAGTTCTTC. Residues: CASSLGGLAGDYNEQFF. The V gene is TRBV12-3 or TRBV12-4, the J gene TRBJ2-1; 10 bases match TRBD2. V shed 1 base, J shed 3 bases, and the junction held 6 bases outside the gene matches. The length of the CDR3 is 17 residues.

In its sample, this clonotype was seen a few times. V usage is TRBV2 and J usage is TRBJ1-4; D gene unclear. Germline lookup yields CDR1 SNHLY and CDR2 FYNNEI. The CDR3 extends over 13 amino acids. V lost 11 bases and J lost 3, with 13 bases in between. DNA for the CDR3: TGTGCCGGAGAGGGAGTCCCTAATGAAAAACTGTTTTTT. Its translation is CAGEGVPNEKLFF.

V gene TRBV20-1 combines with J gene TRBJ1-1; 11 bases line up with TRBD1. V lost 7 bases and J lost 5; bases outside the gene matches: 9. Germline V lookup: CDR1 DFQATT, CDR2 SNEGSKA (reference sequence). The CDR3 has 14 amino acids. The CDR3 DNA is TGCAGTGAGGACAGGGGGCCCCGGGGGACTGAAGCTTTCTTT. Translating gives CSEDRGPRGTEAFF.

This clonotype was observed a single time. J is TRBJ2-5 and V is TRBV15; a weak D match, TRBD1 (5 bases). V shed 0 bases and J shed 2 bases, with 7 bases lying between them. Germline V gives CDR1 LNHNV, CDR2 YYDKDF (reference sequence). The length of the CDR3 is 14 residues. CDR3 DNA: TGTGCCACCAGCAGAGAGCAGGGTCAAGAGACCCAGTACTTC. This codes for CATSREQGQETQYF.

This chain uses TRBV28 with TRBJ2-7; 8 bases fit TRBD1. After removal of 4 bases from V and 6 bases from J, the junction contained 8 bases not matched to a gene. CDR3 length: 14 residues. Germline V gene lookup returns CDR1 MDHEN and CDR2 SYDVKM. The CDR3 protein is CASSSGGAGSEQYF. Written as DNA, the CDR3 is TGTGCCAGCAGTTCAGGGGGCGCTGGGAGCGAGCAGTACTTC.

This chain links TRBV5-6 with TRBJ1-5, with D tentatively TRBD1 (6 bases). The CDR3 contains 14 residues. Trimming took off 2 bases at V and 7 bases at J, with 13 bases between the two ends. Germline V gives CDR1 SGHDT, CDR2 YYEEEE. The CDR3 sequence is CASSFVRGQQPQHF. The CDR3 nucleotides read TGTGCCAGCAGCTTTGTGCGGGGGCAGCAGCCCCAGCATTTT.

The V gene is TRBV7-9, the J gene TRBJ1-4; D is unresolved. Germline V gene lookup returns CDR1 SEHNR and CDR2 FQNEAQ (reference sequence). Trimming took 4 bases from V and 5 from J, leaving 8 bases between them. CDR3 length: 13 amino acids. The CDR3: CASSSVLNEKLFF. Written as DNA, the CDR3 is TGTGCCAGCAGCTCAGTCCTAAATGAAAAACTGTTTTTT.

The V and J genes are TRBV19 and TRBJ2-5; unclear D gene. The CDR3 extends over 15 amino acids. Trimming pared 3 bases from V and 5 bases from J, leaving 16 bases between. CDR1 and CDR2 from the germline V gene are LNHDA and SQIVND (reference sequence). CDR3 coding DNA: TGTGCCAGTAGTATCTCCACAGTAGGTCCGGAGACCCAGTACTTC. Its protein is CASSISTVGPETQYF. The full variable domain, in which reference TRBV19 and TRBJ2-5 provide the parts outside the CDR3, is DGGITQSPKYLFRKEGQNVTLSCEQNLNHDAMYWYRQDPGQGLRLIYYSQIVNDFQKGDIAEGYSVSREKKESFPLTVTSAQKNPTAFYLCASSISTVGPETQYFGPGTRLLVL.